This record looks at one TCR beta chain sequence and its context. Its target is not known. This sample was taken from a study of Graves' ophthalmopathy and Graves' hyperthyroidism. Study results and limitations: Blood also held most thyroid clonotypes expanded above 0.001 frequency.

V lost 1 base, J lost 0 bases, and 13 bases lay in between. The CDR3 spans 17 residues. Transcripts of RNA were the source for amplifying TCR beta CDR3 regions. HTBI primers were employed in first-round RT-PCR, then a second-round multiplex PCR followed. MiXCR, run by TCRdb on the multiplex PCR reads, gives a single entry per CDR3 protein. The table lists hundreds of thousands of distinct CDR3 sequences, about 24% of them singletons, with more than 5.5% in the top ten. Participants with hyperthyroidism, aged 18 to 65, were newly diagnosed with under 2 months' duration. Thyroid ultrasound, orbital computed tomography, TRAb, serum thyroxine and clinical symptoms formed the basis of diagnosis.

The sample was peripheral blood. The sequence was obtained from a woman younger than 35 with stable Graves' hyperthyroidism. Some clones in this sample may be carry-over from other donors' samples. The V call is TRBV12-3 or TRBV12-4, the J call TRBJ1-5; D gene unclear. The CDR3 sequence is CASSLVGTEHSNQPQHF. The CDR3 DNA follows: TGTGCCAGCAGTTTAGTCGGCACAGAGCATAGCAATCAGCCCCAGCATTTT.